Detailed here is one T cell receptor beta chain. The antigen remains undetermined. Germline V CDR1 and CDR2: LNHDA, SQIVND (reference sequence). V was shortened by 2 bases and J by 4 bases, with 14 bases between the two germline ends. The CDR3 is 16 amino acids. This sample was taken from a study of radiotherapy plus CTLA-4 blockade in lung cancer. Background on the study: Across the patients, objective responses occurred in about 18%, and disease control in approximately 30%. Study-wide points: Radiotherapy was combined with ipilimumab, and tumor-derived TCR clones then expanded in blood. Reports identified early blood T cell clone dynamics, with interferon-beta, as the best response predictor.

The assay was immunoSEQ multiplex PCR, and TCRdb's table has in-frame clones only and misses some. The sample shows fewer than 65,000 clones, about 80% of them seen only once. Those with chemo-refractory metastatic non-small-cell lung cancer were treated with focal radiation combined with CTLA-4 blockade using ipilimumab. This sequence originates from a human donor with non-small cell lung cancer whose response to radiotherapy plus ipilimumab could not be evaluated. This chain links TRBV19 with TRBJ1-4; D may be TRBD1 (6 bases). The input for sequencing was peripheral blood, taken from a patient treated with radiotherapy plus ipilimumab. CDR3 in amino acids: CASSILLDSLNEKLFF. The CDR3 DNA reads TGTGCCAGTAGTATACTCTTGGACAGCCTTAATGAAAAACTGTTTTTT.